This T cell receptor beta chain was captured in a study of cytomegalovirus exposure and HLA in healthy donors. The PCR employed 60 Vbeta primers together with 13 Jbeta primers. The protocol was immunoSEQ multiplex PCR, while the TCRdb copy is restricted to in-frame clones and leaves out a portion. This specimen shows roughly 79,000 clones; the ten leading clones hold about 4.6%. Sequenced sample: PBMCs. This clonotype was sampled from a young man in good health and CMV-seronegative.

The DNA for the CDR3 is TGTGCCAGCAGCTTAGTGCCAGATAATTCACCCCTCCACTTT. This encodes CASSLVPDNSPLHF. The chain uses TRBV7-2 and TRBJ1-6; D gene unclear. The germline V and J ends were trimmed by 1 base and 5 bases, with 6 bases remaining between them. The germline gives CDR1 SGHTA, CDR2 FQGNSA. This CDR3 comprises 14 residues.